The T cell receptor beta chain under discussion was sequenced for a study of shared clonotypes between healthy human individuals. Repertoires were generated with immunoSEQ multiplex PCR, while TCRdb's copy carries only in-frame clones and drops some. Altogether a few hundred thousand clones are present, around 90% being singletons, with the ten largest covering 16%. The study, taken as a whole, reports: The naive CD4 repertoires of four donors were compared, and about 5% of clonotypes were shared.

As for this clone: Its target is not known.

CDR3 size: 17 residues. Germline CDR1 and CDR2: SEHNR and FQNEAQ (reference sequence). V lost 1 base and J 3 bases, leaving 18 bases between the germline ends. The specimen sequenced was memory CD8+ T cells sorted from blood. The subset: CD45RO+ cells pooled with CCR7-negative TemRA cells. The sequence was collected from a man aged 18 to 30 in good health. V is TRBV7-9 and J is TRBJ1-1, with D perhaps TRBD1 (6 bases). CDR3 nucleotides: TGTGCCAGCAGCTTAGAGGACCCAGGGGCCCTCCACACTGAAGCTTTCTTT. Its translation: CASSLEDPGALHTEAFF.